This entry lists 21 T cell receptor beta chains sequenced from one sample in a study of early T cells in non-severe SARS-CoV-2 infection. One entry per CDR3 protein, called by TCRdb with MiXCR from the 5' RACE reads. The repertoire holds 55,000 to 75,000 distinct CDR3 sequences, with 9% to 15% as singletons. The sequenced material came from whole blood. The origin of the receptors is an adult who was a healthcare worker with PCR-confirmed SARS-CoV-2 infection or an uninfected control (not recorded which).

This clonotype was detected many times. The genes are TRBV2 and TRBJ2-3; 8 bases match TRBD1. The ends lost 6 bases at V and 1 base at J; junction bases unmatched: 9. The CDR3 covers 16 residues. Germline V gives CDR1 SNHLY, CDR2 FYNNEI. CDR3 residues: CASSQWTGKGTDTQYF. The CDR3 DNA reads TGTGCCAGCAGCCAGTGGACAGGGAAGGGCACAGATACGCAGTATTTT.

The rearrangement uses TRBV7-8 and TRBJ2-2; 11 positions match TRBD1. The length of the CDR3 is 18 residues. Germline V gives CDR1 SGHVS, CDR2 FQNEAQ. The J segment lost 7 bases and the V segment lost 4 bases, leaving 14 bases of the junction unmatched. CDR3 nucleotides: TGTGCCAGCAGCTCTCTCCGCCCCGGACAGGGGGCGAACGGGGAGCTGTTTTTT. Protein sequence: CASSSLRPGQGANGELFF.

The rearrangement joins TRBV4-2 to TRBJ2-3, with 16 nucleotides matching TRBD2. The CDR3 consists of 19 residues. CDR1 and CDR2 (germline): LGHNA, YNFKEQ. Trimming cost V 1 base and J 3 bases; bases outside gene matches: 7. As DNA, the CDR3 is TGTGCCAGCAGCCAAGGCGCCGGGACTAGCGGGGGGGCTACAGATACGCAGTATTTT. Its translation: CASSQGAGTSGGATDTQYF.

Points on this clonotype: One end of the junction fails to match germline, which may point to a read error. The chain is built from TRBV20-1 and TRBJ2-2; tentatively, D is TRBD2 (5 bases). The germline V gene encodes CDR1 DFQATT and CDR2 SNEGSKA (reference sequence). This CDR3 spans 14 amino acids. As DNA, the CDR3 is TGCAGTGCTCGGGGTGCCGCGAACATCGGGGAGCTGTTTTTT. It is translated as CSARGAANIGELFF.

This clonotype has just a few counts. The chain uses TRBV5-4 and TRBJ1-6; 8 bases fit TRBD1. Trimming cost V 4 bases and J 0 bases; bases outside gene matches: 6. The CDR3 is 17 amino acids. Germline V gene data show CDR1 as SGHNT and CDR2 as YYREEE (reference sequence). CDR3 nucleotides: TGTGCCAGCAGCATGGGACAGGCGGGCTCCTATAATTCACCCCTCCACTTT. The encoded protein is CASSMGQAGSYNSPLHF.

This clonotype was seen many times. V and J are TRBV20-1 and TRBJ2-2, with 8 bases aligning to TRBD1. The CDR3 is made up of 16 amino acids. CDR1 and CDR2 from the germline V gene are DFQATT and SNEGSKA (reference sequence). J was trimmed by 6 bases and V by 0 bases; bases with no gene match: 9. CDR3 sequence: CSARDRETGESGELFF. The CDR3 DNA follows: TGCAGTGCTAGAGATCGAGAGACAGGGGAATCCGGGGAGCTGTTTTTT.

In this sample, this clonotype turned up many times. CDR3 sequence reads: CASSIKGGKLFF. The CDR3 nucleotides read TGTGCCAGTAGTATCAAAGGGGGAAAACTGTTTTTT. The genes are TRBV19 and TRBJ1-4; D is perhaps TRBD1 (6 bases). Germline loops: CDR1 LNHDA, CDR2 SQIVND (reference sequence). The CDR3 has 12 amino acids. The V end lost 3 bases, the J end lost 10 bases, and 9 bases lay between the germline ends.

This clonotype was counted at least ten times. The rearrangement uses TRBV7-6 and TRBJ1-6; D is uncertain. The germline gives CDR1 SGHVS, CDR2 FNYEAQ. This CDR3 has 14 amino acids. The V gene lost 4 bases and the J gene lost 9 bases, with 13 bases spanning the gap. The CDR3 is CASSSPGSGSPLHF. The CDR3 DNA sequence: TGTGCCAGCAGCTCTCCGGGGTCCGGTTCACCCCTCCACTTT.

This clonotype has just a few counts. The chain's CDR3 is CASSSGQAPYQPQHF. The CDR3 DNA sequence: TGTGCCAGCAGCTCGGGTCAGGCGCCCTATCAGCCCCAGCATTTT. The chain couples TRBV7-2 to TRBJ1-5; no firm D call. Germline lookup yields CDR1 SGHTA and CDR2 FQGNSA. The CDR3 covers 15 residues. Between the trimmed V and J ends, which lost 4 bases and 5 bases, there was a span of 15 bases.

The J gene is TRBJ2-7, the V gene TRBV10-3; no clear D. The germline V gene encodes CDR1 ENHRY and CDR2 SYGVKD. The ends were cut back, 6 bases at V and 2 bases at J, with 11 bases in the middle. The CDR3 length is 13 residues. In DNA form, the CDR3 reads TGTGCCATCAGCATAGCAGCCGCCTACGAGCAGTACTTC. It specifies CAISIAAAYEQYF.

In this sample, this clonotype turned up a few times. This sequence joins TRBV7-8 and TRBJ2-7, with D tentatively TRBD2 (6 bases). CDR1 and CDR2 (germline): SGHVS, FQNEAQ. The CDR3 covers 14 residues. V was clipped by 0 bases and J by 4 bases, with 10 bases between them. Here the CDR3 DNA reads TGTGCCAGCAGCTTAGCGGGACTCTCGTACGAGCAGTACTTC. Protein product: CASSLAGLSYEQYF.

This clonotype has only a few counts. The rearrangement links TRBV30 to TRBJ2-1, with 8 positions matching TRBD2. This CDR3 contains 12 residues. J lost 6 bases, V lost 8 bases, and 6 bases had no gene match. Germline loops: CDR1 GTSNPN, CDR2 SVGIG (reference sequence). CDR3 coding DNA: TGTGCCCTTAGCGGGGCGGGCAATGAGCAGTTCTTC. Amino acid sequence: CALSGAGNEQFF.

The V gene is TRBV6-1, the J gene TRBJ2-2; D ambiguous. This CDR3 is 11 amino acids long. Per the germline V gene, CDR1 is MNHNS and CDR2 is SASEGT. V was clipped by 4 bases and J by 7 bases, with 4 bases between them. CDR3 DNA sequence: TGTGCCAGCAGTGGGGTCGGGGAGCTGTTTTTT. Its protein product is CASSGVGELFF.

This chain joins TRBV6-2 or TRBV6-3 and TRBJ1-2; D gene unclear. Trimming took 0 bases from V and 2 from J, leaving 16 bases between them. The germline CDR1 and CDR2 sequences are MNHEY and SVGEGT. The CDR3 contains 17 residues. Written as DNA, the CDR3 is TGTGCCAGCAGTTACTCGACCGTTCGGGGATCGAACTATGGCTACACCTTC. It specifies CASSYSTVRGSNYGYTF.

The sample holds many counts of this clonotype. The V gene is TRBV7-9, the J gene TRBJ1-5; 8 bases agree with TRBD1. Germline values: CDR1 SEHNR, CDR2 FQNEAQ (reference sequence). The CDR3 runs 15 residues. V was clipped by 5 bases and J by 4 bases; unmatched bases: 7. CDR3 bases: TGTGCCAGCAGCCCCACGACAGGGGTAAATCAGCCCCAGCATTTT. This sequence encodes CASSPTTGVNQPQHF.

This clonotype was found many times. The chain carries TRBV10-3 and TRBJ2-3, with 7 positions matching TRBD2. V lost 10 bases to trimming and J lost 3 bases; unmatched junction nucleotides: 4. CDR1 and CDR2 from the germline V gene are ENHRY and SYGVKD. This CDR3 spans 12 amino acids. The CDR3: CATREGTDTQYF. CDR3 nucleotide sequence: TGTGCCACAAGGGAGGGTACAGATACGCAGTATTTT.

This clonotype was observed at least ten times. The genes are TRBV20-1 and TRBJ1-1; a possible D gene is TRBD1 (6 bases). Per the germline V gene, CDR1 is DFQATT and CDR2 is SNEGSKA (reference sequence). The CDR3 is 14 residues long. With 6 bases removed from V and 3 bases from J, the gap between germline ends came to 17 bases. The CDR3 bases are TGCAGTGCGACCAAGGCAGGGGTAGACACTGAAGCTTTCTTT. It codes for CSATKAGVDTEAFF.

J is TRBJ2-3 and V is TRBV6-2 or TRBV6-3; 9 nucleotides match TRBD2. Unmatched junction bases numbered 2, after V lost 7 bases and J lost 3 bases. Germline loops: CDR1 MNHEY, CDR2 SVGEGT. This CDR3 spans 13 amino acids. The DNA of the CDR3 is TGTGCCAGCACCAGCGGGGGGACAGATACGCAGTATTTT. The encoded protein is CASTSGGTDTQYF.

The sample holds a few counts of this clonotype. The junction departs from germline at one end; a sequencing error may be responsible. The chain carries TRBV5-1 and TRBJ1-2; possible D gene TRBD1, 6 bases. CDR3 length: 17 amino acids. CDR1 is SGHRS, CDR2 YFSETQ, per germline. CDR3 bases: TGCGCCAGCAGTTTGGTACCCGGGACACCCATGGGGTATGGCTACACCTTC. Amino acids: CASSLVPGTPMGYGYTF.

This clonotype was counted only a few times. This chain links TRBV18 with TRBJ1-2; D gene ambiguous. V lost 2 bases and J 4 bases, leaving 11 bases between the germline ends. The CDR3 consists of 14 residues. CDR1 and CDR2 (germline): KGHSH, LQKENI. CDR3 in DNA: TGTGCCAGCTCACCAAATATACAAGTCTATGGCTACACCTTC. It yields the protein CASSPNIQVYGYTF.

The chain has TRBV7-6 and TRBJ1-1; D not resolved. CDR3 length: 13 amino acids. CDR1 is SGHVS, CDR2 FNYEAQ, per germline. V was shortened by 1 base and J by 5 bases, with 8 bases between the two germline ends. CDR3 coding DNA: TGTGCCAGCAGCTTAGTGGGGAAGACTGAAGCTTTCTTT. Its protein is CASSLVGKTEAFF.